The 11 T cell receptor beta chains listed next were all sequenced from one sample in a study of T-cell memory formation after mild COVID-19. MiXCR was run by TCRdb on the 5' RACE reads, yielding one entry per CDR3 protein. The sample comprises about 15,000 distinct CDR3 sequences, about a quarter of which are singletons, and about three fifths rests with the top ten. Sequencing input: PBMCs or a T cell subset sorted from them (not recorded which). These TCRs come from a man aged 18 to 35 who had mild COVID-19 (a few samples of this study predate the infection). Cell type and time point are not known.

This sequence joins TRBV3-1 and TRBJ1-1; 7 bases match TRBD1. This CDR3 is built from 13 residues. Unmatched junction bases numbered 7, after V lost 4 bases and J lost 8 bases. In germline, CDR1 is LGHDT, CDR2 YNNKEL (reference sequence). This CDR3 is CASSRTQGTEAFF. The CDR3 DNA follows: TGTGCCAGCAGCCGGACACAGGGGACCGAAGCTTTCTTT.

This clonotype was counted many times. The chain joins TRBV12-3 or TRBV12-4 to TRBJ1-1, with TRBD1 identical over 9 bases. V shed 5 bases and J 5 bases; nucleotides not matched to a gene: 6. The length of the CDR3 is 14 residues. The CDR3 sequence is CASSPQGARTEAFF. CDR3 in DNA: TGTGCCAGCAGTCCACAGGGGGCGAGAACTGAAGCTTTCTTT.

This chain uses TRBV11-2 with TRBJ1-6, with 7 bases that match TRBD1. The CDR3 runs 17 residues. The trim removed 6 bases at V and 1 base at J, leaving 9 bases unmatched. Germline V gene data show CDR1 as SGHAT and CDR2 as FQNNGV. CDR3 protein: CASRLTGARSYNSPLHF. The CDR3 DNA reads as TGTGCCAGCAGACTTACAGGGGCGAGGTCCTATAATTCACCCCTCCACTTT.

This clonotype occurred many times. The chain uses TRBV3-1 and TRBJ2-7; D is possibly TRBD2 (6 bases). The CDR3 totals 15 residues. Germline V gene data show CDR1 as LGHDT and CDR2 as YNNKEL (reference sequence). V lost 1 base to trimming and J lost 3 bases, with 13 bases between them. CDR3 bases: TGTGCCAGCAGCCAAGTCCGTGGGGGGATCTACGAGCAGTACGTC. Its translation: CASSQVRGGIYEQYV.

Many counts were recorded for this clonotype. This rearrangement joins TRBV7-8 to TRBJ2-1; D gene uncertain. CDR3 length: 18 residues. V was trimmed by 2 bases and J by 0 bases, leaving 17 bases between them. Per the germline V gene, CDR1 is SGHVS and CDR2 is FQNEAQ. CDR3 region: CASSLYVFLESSYNEQFF. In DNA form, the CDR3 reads TGTGCCAGCAGCTTATACGTCTTCCTGGAGAGCTCCTACAATGAGCAGTTCTTC.

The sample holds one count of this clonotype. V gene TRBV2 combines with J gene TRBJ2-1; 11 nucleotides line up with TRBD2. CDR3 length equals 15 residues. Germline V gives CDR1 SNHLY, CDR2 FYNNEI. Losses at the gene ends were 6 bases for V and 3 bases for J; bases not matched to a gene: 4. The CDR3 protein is CASSDGTSGYNEQFF. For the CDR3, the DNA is TGTGCCAGCAGCGACGGGACTAGCGGCTACAATGAGCAGTTCTTC.

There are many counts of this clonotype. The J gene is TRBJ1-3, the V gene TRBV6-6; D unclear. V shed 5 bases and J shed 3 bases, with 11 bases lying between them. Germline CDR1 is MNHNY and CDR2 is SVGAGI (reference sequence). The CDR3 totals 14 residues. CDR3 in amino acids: CASSKVFGGNTIYF. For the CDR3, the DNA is TGTGCCAGCAGTAAAGTTTTTGGTGGAAACACCATATATTTT.

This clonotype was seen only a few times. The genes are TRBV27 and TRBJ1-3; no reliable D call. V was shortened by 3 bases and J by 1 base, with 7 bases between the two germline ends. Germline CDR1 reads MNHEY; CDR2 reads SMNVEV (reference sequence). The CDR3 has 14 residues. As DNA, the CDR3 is TGTGCCAGCAGTTTGACATTTTCTGGAAACACCATATATTTT. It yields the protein CASSLTFSGNTIYF.

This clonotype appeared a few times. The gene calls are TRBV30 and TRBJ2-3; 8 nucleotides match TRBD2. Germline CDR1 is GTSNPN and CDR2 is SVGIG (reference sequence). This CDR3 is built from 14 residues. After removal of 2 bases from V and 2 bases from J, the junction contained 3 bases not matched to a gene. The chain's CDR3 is CAWSRGGLTDTQYF. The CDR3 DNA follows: TGTGCCTGGAGTCGGGGGGGCCTCACAGATACGCAGTATTTT.

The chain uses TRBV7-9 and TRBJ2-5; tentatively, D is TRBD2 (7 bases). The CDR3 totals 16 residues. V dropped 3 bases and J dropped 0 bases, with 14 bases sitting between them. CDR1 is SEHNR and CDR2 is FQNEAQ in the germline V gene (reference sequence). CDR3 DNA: TGTGCCAGCAGCTTTTTGGGGGGGCAGAACCAAGAGACCCAGTACTTC. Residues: CASSFLGGQNQETQYF.

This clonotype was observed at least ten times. CDR3 protein: CASSPRASGANVLTF. In DNA form, the CDR3 reads TGTGCCAGCAGCCCCAGGGCTTCTGGGGCCAACGTCCTGACTTTC. The V gene is TRBV7-2, the J gene TRBJ2-6; D may be TRBD1 (5 bases). Trimming took off 5 bases at V and 1 base at J, with 9 bases between the two ends. Germline V gene sequence: CDR1 SGHTA, CDR2 FQGNSA. This CDR3 has 15 residues.